This TCR beta chain derives from a study of PD-L1 blockade in urothelial cancer. Study context: At some point between 2012 and 2014, patients got going on atezolizumab, taking 1,200 mg intravenously every 3 weeks. At 3 weeks after treatment start (second dose) and again at 6 weeks, blood was analyzed.

This CDR3 has 17 amino acids. V was trimmed by 4 bases and J by 6 bases, leaving 20 bases between them. CDR1 and CDR2 from the germline V gene are SGHRS and YFSETQ. Study results and caveats: A pretreatment blood TCR clonality that fell below the median predicted better progression-free and overall survival.

Spiking each PCR with synthetic TCR analog templates was performed. TCRdb keeps only in-frame clones here, not all; method: immunoSEQ multiplex PCR. Of roughly 63,000 clones listed, roughly 76% are singletons. This clone was seen more than once but under ten times. The target antigen is unknown. Time point denoted: pretreatment peripheral blood. The chain links TRBV5-1 to TRBJ1-6; D is possibly TRBD1 (6 bases). The source is a man in his sixties or seventies with urothelial cancer. Here the sequenced sample was PBMCs, taken around atezolizumab (anti-PD-L1) treatment. The CDR3 coding sequence is TGCGCCAGCAGCCCGCAGGATCGCACAGGGAGTAATTCACCCCTCCACTTT. This codes for CASSPQDRTGSNSPLHF.